The present T cell receptor (beta chain) was sequenced within a study of T cells in Graves' hyperthyroidism and ophthalmopathy. TCR beta CDR3 regions were amplified from RNA. HTBI primers were used for first-round RT-PCR of the TCR CDR3. TCRdb ran MiXCR on the multiplex PCR reads and lists one entry per CDR3 protein. The sample lists more than 550,000 distinct CDR3 sequences, 15% to 20% seen once, with 15% to 18% in the top ten. This clonotype was counted at least ten times. Per the germline V gene, CDR1 is SGHAT and CDR2 is FQNNGV. The CDR3 spans 15 residues. V gave up 5 bases and J gave up 8 bases; unmatched junction bases: 11.

The source material was blood. The V gene is TRBV11-2, the J gene TRBJ1-2; 10 bases match TRBD1. This clonotype was obtained from a man aged 50 to 60 with Graves' hyperthyroidism. The CDR3 sequence is CASSEPGQGIFGYTF. CDR3 in DNA: TGTGCCAGCAGCGAACCGGGACAGGGGATCTTCGGCTACACCTTC.